The 27 T cell receptor beta chains below were found in one sample sequenced in a study of blood T cell repertoires in COVID-19. This table comes from immunoSEQ multiplex PCR, and its TCRdb copy is limited to in-frame clones, with some not included. The sample contains hundreds of thousands of clones, about nine tenths of which appear only once. Specimen: PBMCs or T cells enriched from blood (not recorded which). These receptors were collected from a man in his sixties who had recovered from COVID-19.

The gene calls are TRBV6-2 or TRBV6-3 and TRBJ1-5; D is perhaps TRBD1 (6 bases). V was shortened by 5 bases and J by 4 bases, with 12 bases between the two germline ends. The CDR3 consists of 14 residues. Germline CDR1 reads MNHEY; CDR2 reads SVGEGT. The DNA for the CDR3 is TGTGCCAGCAGTGGGACAAGGGGGAATCAGCCCCAGCATTTT. This translates into CASSGTRGNQPQHF.

The genes are TRBV6-6 and TRBJ2-5; 8 bases fit TRBD2. The germline CDR1 and CDR2 sequences are MNHNY and SVGAGI (reference sequence). The CDR3 consists of 15 residues. Trimming cost V 5 bases and J 2 bases; bases outside gene matches: 7. DNA for the CDR3: TGTGCCAGCAGTCATTGGCGGGGGGAACAAGAGACCCAGTACTTC. As protein: CASSHWRGEQETQYF.

V gene TRBV29-1 combines with J gene TRBJ1-2; D uncertain. Germline assignment: CDR1 SQVTM and CDR2 ANQGSEA. V shed 4 bases and J shed 6 bases, with 3 bases lying between them. The CDR3 runs 9 residues. The CDR3 DNA sequence: TGCAGCGTTGGAGATGGCTACACCTTC. Protein: CSVGDGYTF.

The V call is TRBV7-2, the J call TRBJ2-1, with TRBD2 matching 8 bases. This CDR3 spans 13 amino acids. The germline V gene encodes CDR1 SGHTA and CDR2 FQGNSA. Trimming at V came to 5 bases and at J to 12 bases, leaving 9 bases not matched to a gene. Here the CDR3 reads CASSVQKAGVQFF. CDR3 coding DNA: TGTGCCAGCAGCGTCCAGAAAGCGGGAGTGCAGTTCTTC.

The CDR3 DNA follows: TGTGCCAGCACTCGGGGTTCCACTTATGAGCAGTTCTTC. Its translation: CASTRGSTYEQFF. V is TRBV28 and J is TRBJ2-1; maybe TRBD2 (5 bases). CDR3 size: 13 residues. Germline CDR1 reads MDHEN; CDR2 reads SYDVKM. V was trimmed by 7 bases and J by 8 bases, leaving 15 bases between them.

The V call is TRBV20-1, the J call TRBJ2-3; TRBD1 is a possible D gene (6 bases). Germline CDR1 and CDR2: DFQATT and SNEGSKA (reference sequence). The CDR3 has 15 amino acids. Trimming removed 3 bases at V and 3 bases at J, with 16 bases between. In DNA, the CDR3 is TGCAGTGCTAGTGGCAGGGGCGTATCGACAGATACGCAGTATTTT. This sequence encodes CSASGRGVSTDTQYF.

The chain recombines TRBV11-1 with TRBJ1-6; D unclear. The CDR3 is 12 amino acids. Germline V gene sequence: CDR1 SGHAT, CDR2 FQDESV (reference sequence). The ends were cut back, 5 bases at V and 6 bases at J, with 5 bases in the middle. The CDR3 protein is CASSTSNSPLHF. CDR3 nucleotide sequence: TGTGCCAGCAGCACCAGTAATTCACCCCTCCACTTT.

This chain uses TRBV14 with TRBJ2-7; tentative D call: TRBD1 (6 bases). The length of the CDR3 is 13 residues. Germline V gene data show CDR1 as SGHDN and CDR2 as FVKESK. V was shortened by 0 bases and J by 11 bases, with 14 bases between the two germline ends. The DNA for the CDR3 is TGTGCCAGCAGCCAAGATAGGTCCGGGACAAAGTACTTC. It specifies CASSQDRSGTKYF.

The chain has TRBV7-8 and TRBJ2-1; D may be TRBD1 (5 bases). Germline V gene sequence: CDR1 SGHVS, CDR2 FQNEAQ. This CDR3 is 15 amino acids long. Between the trimmed V and J ends, which lost 5 bases and 2 bases, there was a span of 13 bases. The DNA of the CDR3 is TGTGCCAGCAGCCCGCCAGGGCACCCCTACAATGAGCAGTTCTTC. Its translation: CASSPPGHPYNEQFF.

The J gene is TRBJ2-3, the V gene TRBV5-6, with 9 bases fitting TRBD2. After removal of 6 bases from V and 2 bases from J, the junction contained 16 bases not matched to a gene. The CDR3 is 18 amino acids. Germline V gene data show CDR1 as SGHDT and CDR2 as YYEEEE. CDR3 residues: CASTLRSSGGYSTDTQYF. The DNA for the CDR3 is TGTGCCAGCACCCTGAGGAGTAGCGGGGGTTATTCCACAGATACGCAGTATTTT.

The chain recombines TRBV9 with TRBJ2-5; 9 bases line up with TRBD2. J was trimmed by 3 bases and V by 3 bases; bases with no gene match: 9. The germline V gene has CDR1 SGDLS and CDR2 YYNGEE. This CDR3 spans 16 amino acids. The CDR3 DNA reads TGTGCCAGCAGCGATGAGATAGCGGGAGTTAAAGAGACCCAGTACTTC. As protein: CASSDEIAGVKETQYF.

In regard to this clone: The sample carries other DNA sequences with the same CDR3. The chain employs TRBV28 and TRBJ2-1; no definite D call. Germline V lookup: CDR1 MDHEN, CDR2 SYDVKM. V gave up 3 bases and J gave up 6 bases, with 6 bases separating them. The CDR3 has 12 residues. CDR3 sequence reads: CASSFSVNEQFF. For the CDR3, the DNA is TGTGCCAGCAGTTTTTCGGTCAATGAGCAGTTCTTC.

The chain uses TRBV24-1 and TRBJ2-1; TRBD2 agrees at 7 bases. This CDR3 region has 16 residues. The trim removed 2 bases at V and 5 bases at J, leaving 8 bases unmatched. The germline CDR1 and CDR2 sequences are KGHDR and SFDVKD. CDR3 loop: CATSDYYGGNHNEQFF. CDR3 DNA: TGTGCCACCAGTGATTATTACGGGGGGAACCACAATGAGCAGTTCTTC.

A note on this clone: This sample also contains other DNA sequences that code for the same CDR3. The rearrangement joins TRBV14 to TRBJ1-1; unclear D gene. The CDR3 is 13 residues long. V dropped 2 bases and J dropped 0 bases, with 4 bases sitting between them. The V gene's germline CDR1 is SGHDN and CDR2 FVKESK. The CDR3 reads CASSQNMNTEAFF. CDR3 DNA sequence: TGTGCCAGCAGCCAAAACATGAACACTGAAGCTTTCTTT.

This clone was detected only once. V usage is TRBV29-1 and J usage is TRBJ1-4, with TRBD1 matching over 7 bases. The trim removed 4 bases at V and 5 bases at J, leaving 7 bases unmatched. Germline V gives CDR1 SQVTM, CDR2 ANQGSEA. The CDR3 length is 14 residues. This chain's CDR3 is CSVVGGTLNEKLFF. CDR3 nucleotide sequence: TGCAGCGTTGTAGGGGGCACCCTCAATGAAAAACTGTTTTTT.

This sequence joins TRBV4-1 and TRBJ2-5; 11 positions match TRBD2. V lost 4 bases, J lost 5 bases, and 9 bases stayed unmatched. The CDR3 runs to 16 residues. Germline CDR1 MGHRA, CDR2 YSYEKL. DNA of the CDR3: TGCGCCAGCAGCCGCCCTATAGCGGGAGGGGGTGAGACCCAGTACTTC. Amino acids: CASSRPIAGGGETQYF.

The chain couples TRBV21-1 to TRBJ2-7; the tabulated D call, TRBD2, remains unverified against the DNA. TRBV21-1 is described as a pseudogene. This CDR3 spans 19 amino acids. In DNA form, the CDR3 reads TGTGCCAGCAGCGAACCAGGCGGTGAAGGCGGGAGGGGATTCTACGAGCAGTACTTC. Translated, it gives CASSEPGGEGGRGFYEQYF.

V is TRBV28 and J is TRBJ1-4, with TRBD1 as a possible D gene (6 bases). V lost 3 bases and J 7 bases, leaving 21 bases between the germline ends. This CDR3 has 17 amino acids. CDR1 is MDHEN, CDR2 SYDVKM, per germline. CDR3 DNA: TGTGCCAGCAGTTTCCGTATGGCAGGGGTTGGAGGTGAAAAACTGTTTTTT. The encoded protein is CASSFRMAGVGGEKLFF. The full variable domain, with the rest looked up from reference TRBV28 and TRBJ1-4, is DVKVTQSSRYLVKRTGEKVFLECVQDMDHENMFWYRQDPGLGLRLIYFSYDVKMKEKGDIPEGYSVSREKKERFSLILESASTNQTSMYLCASSFRMAGVGGEKLFFGSGTQLSVL.

This CDR3 reads CASSLTGRPYEQYF. The CDR3 nucleotides are TGTGCCAGCAGTTTGACGGGAAGGCCCTACGAGCAGTACTTC. V usage is TRBV27 and J usage is TRBJ2-7, with D possibly TRBD2 on 5 matching bases. The CDR3 runs to 14 residues. V was trimmed by 3 bases and J by 2 bases, leaving 11 bases between them. CDR1 is MNHEY, CDR2 SMNVEV, per germline (reference sequence).

J is TRBJ1-1 and V is TRBV28; possibly TRBD1 for D (6 bases). CDR1 and CDR2 (germline): MDHEN, SYDVKM. The CDR3 consists of 15 residues. V was shortened by 3 bases and J by 5 bases, with 16 bases between the two germline ends. Written as DNA, the CDR3 is TGTGCCAGCAGTTTTTTGCCAGGGGTGGGGACTGAAGCTTTCTTT. It codes for CASSFLPGVGTEAFF.

The V gene is TRBV24-1, the J gene TRBJ2-7, with TRBD1 matching 8 bases. Germline V gene sequence: CDR1 KGHDR, CDR2 SFDVKD. Unmatched junction bases numbered 13, after V lost 3 bases and J lost 7 bases. The CDR3 spans 16 residues. The CDR3 coding sequence is TGTGCCACCAGTGATCCCGCGAAGGGACAGGAGAGGGAGCAGTACTTC. Protein: CATSDPAKGQEREQYF.

V is TRBV10-1 and J is TRBJ1-2; 7 bases map to TRBD1. Germline V gene sequence: CDR1 WNHNN, CDR2 SYGVQD (reference sequence). The CDR3 totals 14 residues. V gave up 5 bases and J gave up 6 bases; unmatched junction bases: 9. The CDR3 reads CASSNSDRRDGYTF. DNA for the CDR3: TGCGCCAGCAGTAACTCGGACAGGAGAGATGGCTACACCTTC.

V usage is TRBV15 and J usage is TRBJ1-2, with a weak D call TRBD1 (5 bases). Looked up from germline, CDR1 is LNHNV and CDR2 is YYDKDF (reference sequence). V was clipped by 4 bases and J by 4 bases, with 10 bases between them. The CDR3 is 13 residues long. The DNA of the CDR3 is TGTGCCACCAGCAAAGGGGTTGGCTATGGCTACACCTTC. It translates to CATSKGVGYGYTF.

This chain uses TRBV18 with TRBJ1-5; 7 bases map to TRBD1. Trimming removed 3 bases from V and 0 bases from J; junction bases left unmatched: 8. Germline V gene data show CDR1 as KGHSH and CDR2 as LQKENI. This CDR3 spans 17 amino acids. For the CDR3, the DNA is TGTGCCAGCTCACCGTTGGGGGCAGGGGGTAGCAATCAGCCCCAGCATTTT. Amino acids: CASSPLGAGGSNQPQHF. The variable domain in full, completed from reference TRBV18 and TRBJ1-5, reads NAGVMQNPRHLVRRRGQEARLRCSPMKGHSHVYWYRQLPEEGLKFMVYLQKENIIDESGMPKERFSAEFPKEGPSILRIQQVVRGDSAAYFCASSPLGAGGSNQPQHFGDGTRLSIL.

This chain connects TRBV2 to TRBJ1-1; D not resolved. Germline V CDR1 and CDR2: SNHLY, FYNNEI. The CDR3 consists of 13 residues. Trimming removed 1 base at V and 4 bases at J, with 7 bases between. CDR3 bases: TGTGCCAGCAGTGAAGGCGGGATCACTGAAGCTTTCTTT. Protein product: CASSEGGITEAFF.

V usage is TRBV6-5 and J usage is TRBJ1-6, with D unresolved. The germline gives CDR1 MNHEY, CDR2 SVGAGI. The CDR3 length is 13 residues. V was trimmed by 7 bases and J by 7 bases, leaving 11 bases between them. DNA of the CDR3: TGTGCCAGCAACGACATTGGCAATTCACCCCTCCACTTT. Translating it yields CASNDIGNSPLHF.

The chain combines TRBV27 with TRBJ2-1; D is uncertain. The CDR3 runs to 14 residues. Germline CDR1 reads MNHEY; CDR2 reads SMNVEV (reference sequence). V shed 6 bases and J shed 6 bases, with 15 bases lying between them. The CDR3 reads CASRAVGSPNEQFF. CDR3 sequence (DNA): TGTGCCAGCAGGGCCGTGGGTAGCCCCAATGAGCAGTTCTTC.